These T cell receptor beta chains were read from a single sample in a study of T cells after posttransplantation cyclophosphamide. Using immunoSEQ multiplex PCR, the repertoire was profiled, and TCRdb retains in-frame clones only, with some absent. The repertoire holds 31,000 or so clones, about 93% seen once, with less than 0.25% in the top ten. Sequencing input: naive CD4+ T cells sorted from PBMCs. These receptors all come from a woman in her sixties or seventies in good health, CMV-negative, and a related stem cell transplant donor. The CDR3 runs from the conserved cysteine through the conserved F or W. The D gene is left open where the match is weak. Expanded clones get a size class; other rows say once, few or many, or leave the size out.

size,length,D,J,V,CDR3,DNA
NA,16,TRBD2,TRBJ2-3,TRBV19,CASTPGTTKLTDTQYF,TGTGCCAGTACCCCCGGGACTACGAAACTCACAGATACGCAGTATTTT
NA,15,TRBD1,TRBJ1-1,TRBV18,CASSPTGTENTEAFF,TGTGCCAGCTCACCGACCGGGACAGAGAACACTGAAGCTTTCTTT
NA,13,NA,TRBJ2-3,TRBV18,CASSPQGVDTQYF,TGTGCCAGCTCACCCCAGGGTGTAGATACGCAGTATTTT
NA,15,TRBD1,TRBJ2-3,TRBV19,CATKRGTVSTDTQYF,TGTGCCACCAAAAGAGGGACAGTTAGCACAGATACGCAGTATTTT
once,16,TRBD1,TRBJ1-3,TRBV5-1,CASSLGTGGRGNTIYF,TGCGCCAGCAGCCTAGGGACAGGGGGCAGAGGAAACACCATATATTTT
NA,13,TRBD2,TRBJ2-7,TRBV27,CASRASGGYEQYF,TGTGCCAGCAGGGCTAGCGGGGGGTACGAGCAGTACTTC
NA,15,NA,TRBJ1-5,TRBV28,CASSLGGSGNQPQHF,TGTGCCAGCAGTTTGGGCGGGTCGGGCAATCAGCCCCAGCATTTT
NA,14,NA,TRBJ2-6,TRBV11-2,CASSLLSGANVLTF,TGTGCCAGCAGCTTACTCTCTGGGGCCAACGTCCTGACTTTC
NA,14,NA,TRBJ2-1,TRBV7-2,CASSLEGAYNEQFF,TGTGCCAGCAGCTTAGAAGGGGCCTACAATGAGCAGTTCTTC
NA,16,NA,TRBJ2-3,TRBV6-5,CASSSLAGPSTDTQYF,TGTGCCAGCAGTTCTCTCGCGGGGCCTAGCACAGATACGCAGTATTTT
NA,13,TRBD1,TRBJ2-7,TRBV11-2,CASRPGQAYEQYF,TGTGCCAGCAGGCCGGGACAGGCCTACGAGCAGTACTTC
NA,15,TRBD1,TRBJ2-7,TRBV27,CATQPGTGVSYEQYF,TGTGCCACCCAACCGGGGACAGGGGTCTCCTACGAGCAGTACTTC
NA,15,TRBD1,TRBJ1-6,TRBV11-3,CASSLQGVERSPLHF,TGTGCCAGCAGCCTACAGGGGGTAGAACGTTCACCCCTCCACTTT
NA,15,NA,TRBJ1-2,TRBV30,CAWSGFPGGYYGYTF,TGTGCCTGGAGTGGCTTTCCCGGGGGGTACTATGGCTACACCTTC
NA,17,TRBD2,TRBJ2-2,TRBV18,CASSPLELAGPTGELFF,TGTGCCAGCTCACCATTGGAACTAGCGGGGCCTACCGGGGAGCTGTTTTTT
NA,14,NA,TRBJ2-4,TRBV19,CASSRYLAKNIQYF,TGTGCCAGTAGCAGATATCTAGCCAAAAACATTCAGTACTTC
NA,11,NA,TRBJ2-3,TRBV20-1,CSAPPGDTQYF,TGCAGTGCTCCGCCGGGAGATACGCAGTATTTT
NA,16,NA,TRBJ1-4,TRBV6-5,CASSYRNSGNSKKLFF,TGTGCCAGCAGTTACCGGAATTCAGGAAATTCAAAGAAACTGTTTTTT
few,13,NA,TRBJ1-1,TRBV7-8,CASSPPAVTEAFF,TGTGCCAGCAGCCCCCCCGCGGTAACTGAAGCTTTCTTT
NA,17,NA,TRBJ1-3,TRBV18,CASSPAAGGSSGNTIYF,TGTGCCAGCTCCCCTGCGGCCGGGGGGAGCTCTGGAAACACCATATATTTT
NA,16,TRBD2,TRBJ2-1,TRBV19,CASSIAKRGVYNEQFF,TGTGCCAGTAGTATAGCCAAGCGGGGGGTATACAATGAGCAGTTCTTC
NA,18,TRBD2,TRBJ2-1,TRBV19,CASSPPQGGGSSYNEQFF,TGTGCCAGTAGTCCCCCTCAGGGCGGGGGTAGCTCCTACAATGAGCAGTTCTTC
NA,13,TRBD1,TRBJ2-7,TRBV6-5,CASKGQGVYEQYF,TGTGCCAGTAAAGGACAGGGGGTGTACGAGCAGTACTTC
NA,15,TRBD1,TRBJ1-5,TRBV27,CASSSRTGTGQPQHF,TGTGCCAGCAGTTCCCGGACAGGGACCGGTCAGCCCCAGCATTTT
NA,14,NA,TRBJ2-2,TRBV9,CASSATPGTGELFF,TGTGCCAGCAGCGCGACACCGGGAACCGGGGAGCTGTTTTTT
NA,19,TRBD2,TRBJ2-1,TRBV7-9,CASSLARTSGVLSYNEQFF,TGTGCCAGCAGCTTAGCGCGGACTAGCGGGGTACTGAGCTACAATGAGCAGTTCTTC